Following are 28 T cell receptor beta chains from one sample sequenced in a study of radiation and T cells in renal cell carcinoma (dated by TCRdb to about 2020). Libraries were built with the immunoSEQ multiplex PCR assay. TCRdb took over this immuneACCESS table, retaining in-frame rearrangements with V and J assigned. Such tables are incomplete; in checked studies, under half of the missing clones stem from an unresolved V gene, and the remainder is unexplained. The sample table holds 30,000 to 40,000 clones, of which 81% were seen once. 30% to 35% of the sample goes to the ten largest clones. Sample time point, as interpreted from the label and publication: blood 4 weeks post-SBRT, at nephrectomy. The sample's treatment or condition label, decoded: 15 Gy SBRT to primary tumor, nephrectomy 4 weeks later. The sequencing here drew on blood, taken from a patient whose treatment included radiotherapy and nephrectomy. These receptors all stem from a man aged 55 to 69 with renal cell carcinoma.

The V call is TRBV7-2, the J call TRBJ1-1; D not certain. The CDR3 runs to 12 residues. Per the germline V gene, CDR1 is SGHTA and CDR2 is FQGNSA. The ends were cut back, 5 bases at V and 0 bases at J, with 4 bases in the middle. CDR3 loop: CASSVMNTEAFF. The CDR3 DNA reads TGTGCCAGCAGCGTCATGAACACTGAAGCTTTCTTT.

The chain couples TRBV7-9 to TRBJ2-7; the D gene is possibly TRBD2 (5 bases). V dropped 5 bases and J dropped 6 bases, with 14 bases sitting between them. Germline CDR1 is SEHNR and CDR2 is FQNEAQ (reference sequence). This CDR3 contains 13 residues. Here the CDR3 reads CASSPQAAGEQYF. As DNA, the CDR3 is TGTGCCAGCAGCCCCCAAGCTGCGGGCGAGCAGTACTTC.

The chain combines TRBV9 with TRBJ2-3; no firm D call. V shed 7 bases and J shed 0 bases, with 12 bases lying between them. This CDR3 has 14 amino acids. Germline lookup yields CDR1 SGDLS and CDR2 YYNGEE. CDR3 residues: CASADPSSTDTQYF. The DNA of the CDR3 is TGTGCCAGCGCCGACCCCTCTAGCACAGATACGCAGTATTTT. Using reference TRBV9 and TRBJ2-3 for the parts outside the CDR3, the full variable domain is DSGVTQTPKHLITATGQRVTLRCSPRSGDLSVYWYQQSLDQGLQFLIQYYNGEERAKGNILERFSAQQFPDLHSELNLSSLELGDSALYFCASADPSSTDTQYFGPGTRLTVL.

The table lists this clone with a count of one. The genes are TRBV19 and TRBJ2-3; D unresolved. Trimming cost V 3 bases and J 2 bases, with 9 bases left between them. CDR1 is LNHDA, CDR2 SQIVND, per germline (reference sequence). CDR3 size: 14 residues. CDR3 nucleotides: TGTGCCAGTAGTATTGGGCTGCCCACAGATACGCAGTATTTT. Translating gives CASSIGLPTDTQYF. Together with reference TRBV19 and TRBJ2-3, the CDR3 gives the full variable domain: DGGITQSPKYLFRKEGQNVTLSCEQNLNHDAMYWYRQDPGQGLRLIYYSQIVNDFQKGDIAEGYSVSREKKESFPLTVTSAQKNPTAFYLCASSIGLPTDTQYFGPGTRLTVL.

This chain links TRBV19 with TRBJ2-3, with a possible D match to TRBD1 (6 bases). The CDR3 extends over 15 amino acids. The V end was cut by 8 bases, the J end by 0 bases, with 15 bases between. Germline CDR1 is LNHDA and CDR2 is SQIVND (reference sequence). CDR3 nucleotide sequence: TGTGCCAGTTGCCAATCAGGGGCCAGCACAGATACGCAGTATTTT. Protein sequence: CASCQSGASTDTQYF.

This chain links TRBV4-1 with TRBJ2-5; the match to TRBD2 covers 12 bases. The J segment lost 4 bases and the V segment lost 2 bases, leaving 8 bases of the junction unmatched. The V gene's germline CDR1 is MGHRA and CDR2 YSYEKL. The CDR3 spans 17 residues. CDR3 residues: CASSQLKTSGSSETQYF. CDR3 in DNA: TGCGCCAGCAGCCAACTCAAGACTAGCGGGAGTTCAGAGACCCAGTACTTC.

The rearrangement joins TRBV5-8 to TRBJ2-7, with D uncertain. Trimming left V 5 bases short and J 2 bases short, with 11 bases between. Germline-derived CDR1 and CDR2 are SGHTS and YDEGEE. The CDR3 contains 13 residues. The CDR3 loop reads CASRFLLAYEQYF. CDR3 DNA: TGTGCCAGCAGATTTTTGCTAGCCTACGAGCAGTACTTC.

The chain links TRBV10-1 to TRBJ2-1; possible D gene TRBD2, 6 bases. CDR1 is WNHNN, CDR2 SYGVQD, per germline (reference sequence). CDR3 length: 16 amino acids. Trimming pared 5 bases from V and 3 bases from J, leaving 17 bases between. The CDR3 DNA sequence: TGCGCCAGCAGTTCAGAGCTGGGACTGAACTACAATGAGCAGTTCTTC. It is translated as CASSSELGLNYNEQFF.

This chain joins TRBV7-2 and TRBJ1-5; D ambiguous. This CDR3 comprises 13 residues. The germline gives CDR1 SGHTA, CDR2 FQGNSA. Trimming removed 3 bases at V and 5 bases at J, with 8 bases between. The CDR3 coding sequence is TGTGCCAGCAGCTTTCGTCGGGATCAGCCCCAGCATTTT. The encoded protein is CASSFRRDQPQHF.

The rearrangement joins TRBV7-9 to TRBJ2-6; the D gene could be TRBD1 or TRBD2 (6 bases each). Germline loops: CDR1 SEHNR, CDR2 FQNEAQ (reference sequence). V was pared by 3 bases and J by 0 bases, with 18 bases between. The CDR3 has 19 amino acids. CDR3 bases: TGTGCCAGCAGCTTCGGAGCCCAGGGGAGGCACTCTGGGGCCAACGTCCTGACTTTC. It yields the protein CASSFGAQGRHSGANVLTF.

The genes are TRBV5-6 and TRBJ2-1; D gene uncertain. V shed 2 bases and J shed 0 bases, with 9 bases lying between them. Germline V gene lookup returns CDR1 SGHDT and CDR2 YYEEEE. The CDR3 is 15 amino acids. The CDR3 coding sequence is TGTGCCAGCAGCTTTGGCCTAAGCTCCTACAATGAGCAGTTCTTC. This gives the protein CASSFGLSSYNEQFF.

The rearrangement links TRBV9 to TRBJ2-5, with a possible D match to TRBD2 (6 bases). V dropped 4 bases and J dropped 2 bases, with 15 bases sitting between them. Germline assignment: CDR1 SGDLS and CDR2 YYNGEE. The CDR3 spans 15 residues. The DNA of the CDR3 is TGTGCCAGCAGCCCCGGGCAGGAGGGTCAAGAGACCCAGTACTTC. Translating it yields CASSPGQEGQETQYF.

The rearrangement uses TRBV19 and TRBJ2-5, with D maybe TRBD1 (5 bases). This CDR3 comprises 11 residues. Trimming took 11 bases from V and 5 from J, leaving 12 bases between them. Germline CDR1 LNHDA, CDR2 SQIVND (reference sequence). The CDR3 here is CALRVGETQYF. Written as DNA, the CDR3 is TGTGCCCTCAGGGTGGGGGAGACCCAGTACTTC. The full variable domain, in which reference TRBV19 and TRBJ2-5 provide the parts outside the CDR3, is DGGITQSPKYLFRKEGQNVTLSCEQNLNHDAMYWYRQDPGQGLRLIYYSQIVNDFQKGDIAEGYSVSREKKESFPLTVTSAQKNPTAFYLCALRVGETQYFGPGTRLLVL.

CDR3 sequence: CASSSGPTRGGYNEQFF. The CDR3 DNA follows: TGTGCCAGTAGTTCGGGGCCGACCAGGGGAGGATACAATGAGCAGTTCTTC. The V call is TRBV19, the J call TRBJ2-1; D tentatively reads TRBD1 or TRBD2 (6 bases each). V lost 5 bases to trimming and J lost 4 bases, with 21 bases between them. Germline-derived CDR1 and CDR2 are LNHDA and SQIVND (reference sequence). The CDR3 runs to 17 residues.

The rearrangement joins TRBV25-1 to TRBJ1-2, with 7 bases fitting TRBD1. Looked up from germline, CDR1 is MGHDK and CDR2 is SYGVNS. J was trimmed by 5 bases and V by 2 bases; bases with no gene match: 8. The CDR3 is 15 amino acids. Here the CDR3 reads CASSEVGAQGYGYTF. The CDR3 DNA follows: TGTGCCAGCAGTGAAGTAGGTGCACAGGGGTATGGCTACACCTTC.

This clone has a handful of counts. V and J are TRBV9 and TRBJ2-5; TRBD1 agrees at 7 bases. This CDR3 has 15 amino acids. Germline V gene lookup returns CDR1 SGDLS and CDR2 YYNGEE. V dropped 0 bases and J dropped 5; count of bases not matched to a gene: 7. This CDR3 is CASSVGGTDGETQYF. In DNA, the CDR3 is TGTGCCAGCAGCGTAGGAGGGACAGATGGGGAGACCCAGTACTTC.

V and J are TRBV5-8 and TRBJ2-1; TRBD1 matches at 10 bases. The CDR3 contains 14 residues. V shed 2 bases and J 10 bases; nucleotides not matched to a gene: 6. Germline loops: CDR1 SGHTS, CDR2 YDEGEE. The CDR3 nucleotides read TGTGCCAGCAGCTTCCGGACAGGGGGTCTAGAGCAGTTCTTC. This encodes CASSFRTGGLEQFF.

This sequence joins TRBV7-8 and TRBJ2-1; D remains ambiguous. V lost 5 bases and J lost 0, with 14 bases in between. Germline CDR1 is SGHVS and CDR2 is FQNEAQ. This CDR3 is 16 amino acids long. The CDR3 coding sequence is TGTGCCAGCAGCCCAAGGATAGCCGGCTCCTACAATGAGCAGTTCTTC. It yields the protein CASSPRIAGSYNEQFF.

In this sample, this clone turned up a few times. The chain uses TRBV7-8 and TRBJ2-1; 7 nucleotides match TRBD2. This CDR3 spans 16 amino acids. Germline V lookup: CDR1 SGHVS, CDR2 FQNEAQ. J lost 10 bases, V lost 2 bases, and 14 bases had no gene match. This chain's CDR3 is CASSLSNREVPTEQFF. The CDR3 bases are TGTGCCAGCAGCTTATCCAACCGGGAGGTCCCTACCGAGCAGTTCTTC.

This chain uses TRBV15 with TRBJ1-1, with no clear D. The germline V and J ends were trimmed by 1 base and 8 bases, with 11 bases remaining between them. Germline assignment: CDR1 LNHNV and CDR2 YYDKDF (reference sequence). The CDR3 covers 13 residues. The CDR3 DNA follows: TGTGCCACCAGCAGAGTCACCAACGCAGAAGCTTTCTTT. Amino acids: CATSRVTNAEAFF.

The rearrangement links TRBV6-6 to TRBJ1-1; maybe TRBD1 (5 bases). CDR3 size: 13 residues. Per germline, CDR1 MNHNY and CDR2 SVGAGI (reference sequence). Trimming removed 3 bases at V and 5 bases at J, with 10 bases between. The CDR3 region has the DNA TGTGCCAGCAGTTATAGAGGGGTTACTGAAGCTTTCTTT. As protein: CASSYRGVTEAFF.

The CDR3 DNA reads as TGTGCCAGCAGTTTACAACCGGGCAGGGCGGGCTACACCTTC. This translates into CASSLQPGRAGYTF. The chain uses TRBV27 and TRBJ1-2; a weak D match, TRBD1 (5 bases). With 2 bases removed from V and 8 bases from J, the gap between germline ends came to 15 bases. Germline values: CDR1 MNHEY, CDR2 SMNVEV (reference sequence). The CDR3 is made up of 14 amino acids.

This clone was seen only a few times. The same CDR3 is also encoded by other DNA sequences in this sample. The gene calls are TRBV15 and TRBJ1-6; 8 nucleotides agree with TRBD1. Germline V gene lookup returns CDR1 LNHNV and CDR2 YYDKDF (reference sequence). The CDR3 runs to 15 residues. J was trimmed by 7 bases and V by 2 bases; bases with no gene match: 4. The CDR3 region is CATSRTGTGNSPLHF. The DNA for the CDR3 is TGTGCCACCAGCAGAACCGGGACAGGAAATTCACCCCTCCACTTT.

This chain links TRBV10-3 with TRBJ1-6; D is ambiguous. This CDR3 is built from 16 residues. V shed 2 bases and J shed 0 bases, with 8 bases lying between them. Looked up from germline, CDR1 is ENHRY and CDR2 is SYGVKD. The CDR3 DNA reads TGTGCCATCAGTGAGGAGGCGAGCTCCTATAATTCACCCCTCCACTTT. Protein product: CAISEEASSYNSPLHF.

The chain carries TRBV6-6 and TRBJ2-5; D might be TRBD2 (5 bases). The germline V gene has CDR1 MNHNY and CDR2 SVGAGI (reference sequence). Trimming left V 2 bases short and J 4 bases short, with 8 bases between. The CDR3 contains 13 residues. In DNA, the CDR3 is TGTGCCAGCAGTTACGGGAGCCCAGAGACCCAGTACTTC. Protein sequence: CASSYGSPETQYF.

This chain connects TRBV29-1 to TRBJ2-3, with 13 bases that match TRBD2. The CDR3 is 17 amino acids. Losses at the gene ends were 2 bases for V and 6 bases for J; bases not matched to a gene: 11. CDR1 SQVTM and CDR2 ANQGSEA come from the germline V gene. Here the CDR3 reads CSVEIITSGRGRDTQYF. The CDR3 bases are TGCAGCGTTGAAATCATCACTAGCGGGAGGGGTAGGGATACGCAGTATTTT.

This clone has just one count. The rearrangement links TRBV5-6 to TRBJ1-1; D uncertain. This CDR3 has 14 amino acids. V shed 0 bases and J shed 0 bases, with 6 bases lying between them. Germline V lookup: CDR1 SGHDT, CDR2 YYEEEE. For the CDR3, the DNA is TGTGCCAGCAGCTTGGCGTTTTTGAACACTGAAGCTTTCTTT. Its protein is CASSLAFLNTEAFF.

This clone has more than one count but fewer than ten. The chain links TRBV7-2 to TRBJ2-3; 10 bases map to TRBD2. This CDR3 contains 18 residues. The V and J ends lost 5 bases and 4 bases, in that order; junction bases with no gene match: 15. Germline loops: CDR1 SGHTA, CDR2 FQGNSA. CDR3 in DNA: TGTGCCAGCAGCCTACCCGACCGGCTAGCGGGAGTTTCAGATACGCAGTATTTT. It yields the protein CASSLPDRLAGVSDTQYF.